This note documents a single T cell receptor beta chain sequence. This clonotype has a single count. No cognate antigen has been identified for it. It has no much larger one-base neighbor in the sample; base qualities were not kept. A single read is weak support. This sample is part of a study of blood T cells in healthy people across ages (dated by TCRdb to between 2015 and 2017). Study-wide context: In model experiments, template switching captured roughly one uniquely barcoded TCR beta cDNA molecule for every two T cells. To track age-related changes in TCR beta repertoire diversity, the study relied on deep sequencing normalized with unique cDNA molecular identifiers. Donors were grouped into four age groups: young (average roughly 15 years), middle-aged (39), aged (roughly 62) and long-lived (about 90). To avoid experimental bias, donors of different ages were randomly spread across the sequencing lanes. Using the same blood draw, the study looked at two additional independent replicas of 1 million unique cDNA reads for two donors, one aged 18 to 29 and the other aged 80 or older. General conclusions and limits of the study: Estimates of total diversity based on one million sequenced T cells were considered lower bounds and underestimates. Conclusive comparison of naive and antigen-experienced compartments was prevented by the profiling of bulk unsorted PBMCs. Donor CMV infection status was unknown, potentially confounding age-related changes in expanded clonotypes. As age increased, observed TCR beta diversity per million T cells dropped in a roughly linear way, and a significant reduction was already evident by age about 40. Compared with the aged group, more naive CD4+ T cells, fewer expanded clones and increased TCR diversity were shown by the long-lived group, suggesting age selection. The percentage of naive T cells measured by flow cytometry correlated strongly with observed TCR beta diversity.

Libraries were prepared through 5' RACE. Sequenced using an Illumina HiSeq 2500. A second PCR of roughly 6 to 11 cycles was run with a J-beta primer mix and a sample-barcoded 5' primer. A template-switch 5' adaptor carrying 12 random nucleotides introduced a unique molecular identifier onto each TCR beta cDNA molecule. Each sample yielded at least 2.5 million CDR3-containing paired-end reads. First-strand cDNA was synthesized from all RNA with the Mint cDNA synthesis kit, primed by a TRBC-specific oligonucleotide. After uracil-DNA glycosylase treatment, a first 18-cycle PCR used universal primers M1SS and BC2_uni_R on all cDNA. The study's processing was this. Normalization of each sample was performed by random selection of 1 million high-quality reads, each carrying a distinct molecular identifier. Reads with shared molecular identifiers were discarded instead of being binned into consensus sequences. MiTCR, with a Q25 quality threshold and the strictest error-elimination algorithm, was used for CDR3 identification, clonotype clustering and error correction. A nonparametric unseen species model with Euler transformation was used to estimate a lower bound on total TCR beta diversity. The public reads were reprocessed in TCRdb via fastp at Q25 and MiXCR, keeping in-frame beta chains. When rows share a CDR3 protein, they turn into one entry using the most common DNA and genes. The V and J calls here are based on TCRdb, not the publication. The sample table contains about 680,000 distinct CDR3 sequences; only one count was recorded for approximately 50% of them. In total, the top ten clones hold roughly 31% of the sample.

The CDR3 has 21 amino acids, counting the end cysteine and phenylalanine. Left in the record is the CDR3 DNA by itself, 63 bases read in frame from the first base. Per the germline V gene, SGHRS is the CDR1 and YFSETQ is the CDR2. Unmatched junction bases come to 18, with V trimmed by 0 bases and J by 5 bases. Donors were 35 to 40 systemically healthy Caucasian individuals from Russia aged 6 to 90 years. Each donor gave about 11 milliliters of peripheral blood, drawn into EDTA-treated Vacutainer tubes. Ficoll-Paque density-gradient centrifugation was used to isolate PBMCs, with at least 7 million obtained per sample. Trizol reagent was used to extract total RNA from PBMCs, with at least 6 micrograms per sample. For every donor, an aliquot of PBMCs went through flow cytometry to measure the percentages of naive CD45RAhigh/CD27high T cells.

This receptor was taken from a woman in her fifties or sixties in good health. The chain is assembled from TRBV5-1 and TRBJ2-3; 13 bases in the junction line up with TRBD2. The sample taken for sequencing was blood. The nucleotides are TGCGCCAGCAGCTTGGCTTATAGGACTAGCGGGAGAAGCGTAGTGAGAGATACGCAGTATTTT. Its amino acids are CASSLAYRTSGRSVVRDTQYF.